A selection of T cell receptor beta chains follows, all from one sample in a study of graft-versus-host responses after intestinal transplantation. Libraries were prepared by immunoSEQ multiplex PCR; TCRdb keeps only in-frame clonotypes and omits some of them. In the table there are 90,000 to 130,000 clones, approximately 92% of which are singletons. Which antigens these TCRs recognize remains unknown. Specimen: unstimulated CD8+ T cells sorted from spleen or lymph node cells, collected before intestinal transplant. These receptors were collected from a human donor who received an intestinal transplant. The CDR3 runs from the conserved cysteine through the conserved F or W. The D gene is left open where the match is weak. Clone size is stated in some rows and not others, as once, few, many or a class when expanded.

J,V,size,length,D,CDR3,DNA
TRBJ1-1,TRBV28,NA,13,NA,CASSPGPSIGAFF,TGTGCCAGCAGTCCCGGGCCGTCGATAGGGGCTTTCTTT
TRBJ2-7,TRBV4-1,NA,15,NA,CASSQYRDLAYEQYF,TGCGCCAGCAGCCAATACCGGGACTTAGCCTACGAGCAGTACTTC
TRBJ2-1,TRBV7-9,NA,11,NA,CAPARGNEQFF,TGTGCCCCTGCCCGGGGGAATGAGCAGTTCTTC
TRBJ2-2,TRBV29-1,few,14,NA,CSVAVAQNTGELFF,TGCAGCGTTGCCGTTGCCCAGAACACCGGGGAGCTGTTTTTT
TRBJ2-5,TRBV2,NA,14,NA,CARGGGLEQETQYF,TGTGCCAGAGGAGGGGGACTCGAACAAGAGACCCAGTACTTC
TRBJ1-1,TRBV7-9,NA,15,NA,CASSLAPGMNTEAFF,TGTGCCAGCAGCTTAGCCCCGGGGATGAACACTGAAGCTTTCTTT
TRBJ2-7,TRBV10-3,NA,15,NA,CAISGAGDKPYEQYF,TGTGCCATCAGCGGGGCCGGGGACAAACCCTACGAGCAGTACTTC
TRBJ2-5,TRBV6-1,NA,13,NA,CASSEDTQETQYF,TGTGCCAGCAGCGAGGACACCCAAGAGACCCAGTACTTC
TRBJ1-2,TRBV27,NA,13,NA,CASSFAANYGYTF,TGTGCCAGCAGTTTCGCAGCTAACTATGGCTACACCTTC
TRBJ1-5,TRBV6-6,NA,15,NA,CASSYPLDSNQPQHF,TGTGCCAGCAGTTACCCCCTTGATAGCAATCAGCCCCAGCATTTT
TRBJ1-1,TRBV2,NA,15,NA,CASGGRQSHPKPAFF,TGTGCCAGCGGAGGAAGGCAGTCCCACCCCAAGCCCGCTTTCTTT
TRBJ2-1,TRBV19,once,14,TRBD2,CASSSAGGYNEQFF,TGTGCCAGTAGTTCAGCGGGAGGGTACAATGAGCAGTTCTTC
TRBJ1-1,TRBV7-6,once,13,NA,CASSRNSGTEAFF,TGTGCCAGCAGTCGGAACTCGGGCACTGAAGCTTTCTTT
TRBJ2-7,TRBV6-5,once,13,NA,CASSYSNSYEQYF,TGTGCCAGCAGTTACTCGAACAGCTACGAGCAGTACTTC
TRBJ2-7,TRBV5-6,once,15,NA,CASSLRGGEINEQYF,TGTGCCAGCAGCTTGCGGGGTGGGGAGATAAACGAGCAGTACTTC
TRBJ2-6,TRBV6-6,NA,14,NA,CASSYSRGANVLTF,TGTGCCAGCAGTTACTCGCGAGGGGCCAACGTCCTGACTTTC
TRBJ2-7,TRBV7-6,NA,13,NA,CASSLAGAGEQYF,TGTGCCAGCAGCTTAGCAGGGGCTGGCGAGCAGTACTTC